The 10 T cell receptor beta chains presented below share a single source sample, sequenced in a study of blood T cell repertoires in COVID-19. Repertoires were generated with immunoSEQ multiplex PCR, while TCRdb's copy carries only in-frame clones and drops some. Of tens of thousands of clones listed, approximately 85% are singletons. What was sequenced was peripheral blood. The receptors here all came from an elderly woman with acute or convalescent COVID-19.

V usage is TRBV24-1 and J usage is TRBJ2-1; a weak D match, TRBD2 (5 bases). The germline V gene encodes CDR1 KGHDR and CDR2 SFDVKD. This CDR3 is built from 16 residues. V was trimmed by 0 bases and J by 0 bases, leaving 8 bases between them. CDR3 residues: CATSDLRADSYNEQFF. CDR3 bases: TGTGCCACCAGTGATTTGCGAGCGGACTCCTACAATGAGCAGTTCTTC.

This clone was detected only a few times. This chain links TRBV19 with TRBJ1-3; D is perhaps TRBD1 (6 bases). CDR1 and CDR2 (germline): LNHDA, SQIVND (reference sequence). Trimming shortened V by 5 bases and J by 0 bases, and 14 bases separated the two germline ends. This CDR3 spans 16 amino acids. The CDR3 protein is CASSSQQGHSGNTIYF. The CDR3 region has the DNA TGTGCCAGTAGTTCACAACAGGGTCACTCTGGAAACACCATATATTTT.

J is TRBJ2-2 and V is TRBV7-9, with D possibly TRBD1 on 6 matching bases. Trimming left V 5 bases short and J 6 bases short, with 10 bases between. Germline loops: CDR1 SEHNR, CDR2 FQNEAQ (reference sequence). The CDR3 is 13 residues long. The CDR3: CASSRGQPGELFF. Here the CDR3 DNA reads TGTGCCAGCAGCCGAGGACAGCCCGGGGAGCTGTTTTTT.

This rearrangement joins TRBV28 to TRBJ2-2; a possible D gene is TRBD1 (5 bases). V lost 7 bases to trimming and J lost 1 base, with 16 bases between them. CDR1 and CDR2 from the germline V gene are MDHEN and SYDVKM. The length of the CDR3 is 16 residues. The CDR3 region is CASNPLGQGNTGELFF. The CDR3 region has the DNA TGTGCCAGCAATCCCCTGGGGCAGGGGAACACCGGGGAGCTGTTTTTT.

This clone was detected only a few times. The chain carries TRBV7-2 and TRBJ1-5; D may be TRBD1 (5 bases). The CDR3 sequence is 14 residues long. Trimming stripped 5 bases from V and 6 bases from J, with 14 bases between. Germline V lookup: CDR1 SGHTA, CDR2 FQGNSA. The DNA of the CDR3 is TGTGCCAGCAGCCCAGGGTACTTAAGTCAGCCCCAGCATTTT. It encodes CASSPGYLSQPQHF. Full variable domain (outside the CDR3, taken from reference TRBV7-2 and TRBJ1-5): GAGVSQSPSNKVTEKGKDVELRCDPISGHTALYWYRQSLGQGLEFLIYFQGNSAPDKSGLPSDRFSAERTGGSVSTLTIQRTQQEDSAVYLCASSPGYLSQPQHFGDGTRLSIL.

With regard to this clone: The sample carries other DNA sequences with the same CDR3. The genes are TRBV5-1 and TRBJ2-2, with 7 bases identical to TRBD1. Germline V gene data show CDR1 as SGHRS and CDR2 as YFSETQ. The CDR3 runs to 16 residues. After removal of 2 bases from V and 4 bases from J, the junction contained 8 bases not matched to a gene. The CDR3 is CASSFERQGGTGELFF. The CDR3, as DNA: TGCGCCAGCAGCTTTGAGCGACAGGGTGGCACCGGGGAGCTGTTTTTT.

V gene TRBV5-4 combines with J gene TRBJ1-1, with no clear D. The CDR3 extends over 14 amino acids. Germline V lookup: CDR1 SGHNT, CDR2 YYREEE (reference sequence). Trimming removed 0 bases at V and 1 base at J, with 7 bases between. CDR3 protein: CASSLDARNTEAFF. The CDR3 nucleotides are TGTGCCAGCAGCTTGGACGCGAGGAACACTGAAGCTTTCTTT.

The rearrangement joins TRBV7-9 to TRBJ2-7; 8 bases fit TRBD1. The germline V gene encodes CDR1 SEHNR and CDR2 FQNEAQ (reference sequence). CDR3 length: 16 amino acids. With 5 bases clipped from V and 5 bases from J, the junction kept 14 bases outside the gene matches. DNA for the CDR3: TGTGCCAGCAGCAAAGGACCGGCAGGGGGCAGGAACGAGCAGTACTTC. This translates into CASSKGPAGGRNEQYF.

This rearrangement joins TRBV28 to TRBJ1-1; D ambiguous. CDR1 is MDHEN, CDR2 SYDVKM, per germline. V was trimmed by 5 bases and J by 4 bases, leaving 17 bases between them. The CDR3 extends over 15 amino acids. The CDR3 loop reads CASSPGSAGGTEAFF. The CDR3 coding sequence is TGTGCCAGCAGTCCCGGGTCCGCGGGAGGCACTGAAGCTTTCTTT.

V and J are TRBV20-1 and TRBJ2-7; weak D call: TRBD1 (5 bases). Looked up from germline, CDR1 is DFQATT and CDR2 is SNEGSKA (reference sequence). Trimming stripped 6 bases from V and 3 bases from J, with 9 bases between. The CDR3 sequence is 11 residues long. The CDR3, as DNA: TGCAGTGCCCCGGACAACTACGAGCAGTACTTC. Its protein product is CSAPDNYEQYF.